This T cell receptor beta chain was identified during a study of regulatory T cells in long-lasting Graves disease. As for time point: persistent/refractory GD, antithyroid drugs over 5 years with positive TRAb. PBMC RNA was the source of the TCR library. Diagnosing Graves' disease relied on the American Thyroid Association guidelines. With EDTA tubes as the receptacles, about 9.2 milliliters of peripheral blood were drawn. Construction of TCR beta libraries relied on iRepertoire HTBI primers and on Arm-PCR targeting CDR3 regions. Authors' methods: Among the samples, under 70 TRBV and 13 to 15 TRBJ segments were identified. TCRdb passed the multiplex PCR reads through MiXCR, listing each CDR3 protein once. The V and J calls and clone size come from TCRdb's table, not from the authors' own analysis. Of over 650,000 distinct CDR3 sequences in the sample, 30% were seen once. A word on this clonotype: One end of the junction varies from germline; a read error may be responsible.

This CDR3 region has 11 residues. Here the sequenced sample was peripheral blood mononuclear cells (PBMCs), taken when the disease was refractory, from a patient treated with antithyroid drugs. The rearrangement joins TRBV12-3 or TRBV12-4 to TRBJ2-5, with a tentative D call TRBD2 (5 bases). The clonotype was recovered from a female donor with Graves disease. CDR3 sequence: CAGSLAETQYF. The CDR3, as DNA: TGTGCCGGCAGTTTAGCGGAGACCCAGTACTTC.